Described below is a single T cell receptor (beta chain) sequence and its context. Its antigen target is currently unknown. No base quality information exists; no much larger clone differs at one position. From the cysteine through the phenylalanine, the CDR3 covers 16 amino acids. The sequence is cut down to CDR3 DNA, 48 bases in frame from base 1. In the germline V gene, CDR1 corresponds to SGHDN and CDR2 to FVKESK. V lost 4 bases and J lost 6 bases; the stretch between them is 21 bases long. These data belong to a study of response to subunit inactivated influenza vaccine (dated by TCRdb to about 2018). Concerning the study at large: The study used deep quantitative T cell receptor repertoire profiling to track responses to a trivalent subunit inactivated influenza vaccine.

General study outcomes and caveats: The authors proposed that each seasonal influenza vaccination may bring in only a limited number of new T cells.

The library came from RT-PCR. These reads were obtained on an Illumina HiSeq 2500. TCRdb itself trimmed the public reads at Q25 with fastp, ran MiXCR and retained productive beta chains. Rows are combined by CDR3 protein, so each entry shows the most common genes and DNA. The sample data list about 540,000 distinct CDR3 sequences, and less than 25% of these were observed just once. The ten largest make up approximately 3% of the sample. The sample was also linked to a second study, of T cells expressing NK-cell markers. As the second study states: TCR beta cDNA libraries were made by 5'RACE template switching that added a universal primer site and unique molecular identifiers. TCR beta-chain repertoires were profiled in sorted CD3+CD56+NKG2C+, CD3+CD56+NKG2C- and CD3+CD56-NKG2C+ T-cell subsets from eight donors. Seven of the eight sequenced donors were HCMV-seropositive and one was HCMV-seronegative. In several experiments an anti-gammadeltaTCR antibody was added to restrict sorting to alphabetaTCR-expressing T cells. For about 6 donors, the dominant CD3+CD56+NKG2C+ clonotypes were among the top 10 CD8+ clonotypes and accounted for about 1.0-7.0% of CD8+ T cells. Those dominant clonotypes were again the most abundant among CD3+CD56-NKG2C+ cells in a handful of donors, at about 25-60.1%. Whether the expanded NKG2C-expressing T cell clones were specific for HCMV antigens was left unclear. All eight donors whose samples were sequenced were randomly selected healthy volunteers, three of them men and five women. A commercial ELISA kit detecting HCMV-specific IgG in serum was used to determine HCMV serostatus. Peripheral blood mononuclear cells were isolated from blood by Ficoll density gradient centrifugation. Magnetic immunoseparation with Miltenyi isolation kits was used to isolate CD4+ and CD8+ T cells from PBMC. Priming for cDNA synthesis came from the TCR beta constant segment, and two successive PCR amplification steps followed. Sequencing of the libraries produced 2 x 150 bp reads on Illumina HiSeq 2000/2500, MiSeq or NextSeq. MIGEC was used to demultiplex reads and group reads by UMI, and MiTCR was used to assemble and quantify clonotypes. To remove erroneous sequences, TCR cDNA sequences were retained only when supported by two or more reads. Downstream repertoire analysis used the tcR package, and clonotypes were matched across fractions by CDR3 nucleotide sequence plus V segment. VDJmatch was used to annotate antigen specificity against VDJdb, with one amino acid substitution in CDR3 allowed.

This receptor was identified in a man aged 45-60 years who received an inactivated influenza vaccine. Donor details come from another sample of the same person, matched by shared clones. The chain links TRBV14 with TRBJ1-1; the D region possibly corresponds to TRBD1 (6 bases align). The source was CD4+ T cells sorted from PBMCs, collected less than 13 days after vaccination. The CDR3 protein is CASSRGVGGHMAEAFF. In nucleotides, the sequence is TGTGCCAGCAGCCGGGGAGTCGGGGGGCATATGGCTGAAGCTTTCTTT.